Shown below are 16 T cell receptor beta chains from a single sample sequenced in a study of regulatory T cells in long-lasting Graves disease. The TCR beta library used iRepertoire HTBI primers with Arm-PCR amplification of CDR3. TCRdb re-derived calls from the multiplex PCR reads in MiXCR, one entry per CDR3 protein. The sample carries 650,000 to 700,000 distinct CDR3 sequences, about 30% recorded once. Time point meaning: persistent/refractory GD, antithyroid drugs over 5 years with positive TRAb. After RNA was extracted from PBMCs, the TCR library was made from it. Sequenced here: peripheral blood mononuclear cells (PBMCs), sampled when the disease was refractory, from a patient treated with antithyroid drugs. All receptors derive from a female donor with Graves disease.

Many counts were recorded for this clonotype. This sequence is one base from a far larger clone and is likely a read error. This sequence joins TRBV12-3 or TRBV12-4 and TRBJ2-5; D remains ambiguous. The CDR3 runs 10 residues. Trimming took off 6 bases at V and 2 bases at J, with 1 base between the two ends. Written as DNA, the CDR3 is TGTGCCAGCAGACAAGAGACCCAGTACTTC. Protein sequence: CASRQETQYF.

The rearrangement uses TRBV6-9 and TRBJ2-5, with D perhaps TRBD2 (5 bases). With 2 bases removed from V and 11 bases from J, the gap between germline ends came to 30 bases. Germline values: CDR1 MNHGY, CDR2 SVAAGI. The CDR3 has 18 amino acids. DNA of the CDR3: TGTGCCAGCAGTTATAGATCTGAGCGGCCAAGCTCCTACAATGAGCAGTACTTC. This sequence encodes CASSYRSERPSSYNEQYF.

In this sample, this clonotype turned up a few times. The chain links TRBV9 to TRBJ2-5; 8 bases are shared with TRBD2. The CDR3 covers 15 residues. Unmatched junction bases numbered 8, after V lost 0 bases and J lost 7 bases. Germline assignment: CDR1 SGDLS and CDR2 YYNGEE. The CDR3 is CASSVERAGEGTQYF. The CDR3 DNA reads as TGTGCCAGCAGCGTAGAAAGAGCGGGAGAGGGGACCCAGTACTTC.

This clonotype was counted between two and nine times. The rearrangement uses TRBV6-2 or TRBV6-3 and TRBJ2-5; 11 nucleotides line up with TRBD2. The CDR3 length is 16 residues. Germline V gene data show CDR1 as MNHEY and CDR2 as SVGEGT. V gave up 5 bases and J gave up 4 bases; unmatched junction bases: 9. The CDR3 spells CASSPLGTSGGETQYF. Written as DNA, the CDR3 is TGTGCCAGCAGTCCACTTGGGACTAGCGGCGGAGAGACCCAGTACTTC.

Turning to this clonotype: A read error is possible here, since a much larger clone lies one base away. The CDR3 sequence is CAGRVSEGRAYTF. CDR3 DNA sequence: TGTGCCGGCAGGGTATCCGAGGGGCGCGCCTACACCTTC. The chain carries TRBV2 and TRBJ1-2; weak D call: TRBD1 (5 bases). The V gene's germline CDR1 is SNHLY and CDR2 FYNNEI. The CDR3 contains 13 residues.

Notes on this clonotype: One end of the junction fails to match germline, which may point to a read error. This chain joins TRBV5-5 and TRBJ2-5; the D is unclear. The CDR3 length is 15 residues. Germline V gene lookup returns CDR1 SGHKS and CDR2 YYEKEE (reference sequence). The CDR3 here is CASSLGPADQETQYF. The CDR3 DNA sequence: TGTGCCAGCAGCTTGGGCCCAGCAGATCAAGAAACCCAGTACTTC.

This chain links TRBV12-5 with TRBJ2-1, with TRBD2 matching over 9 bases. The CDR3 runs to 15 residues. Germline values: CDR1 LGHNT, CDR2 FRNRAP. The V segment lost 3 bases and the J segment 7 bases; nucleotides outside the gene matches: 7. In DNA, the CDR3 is TGTGCTAGTGGTTTACTGGCGGGAGGGCCAAATGAGCAGTTCTTC. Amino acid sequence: CASGLLAGGPNEQFF.

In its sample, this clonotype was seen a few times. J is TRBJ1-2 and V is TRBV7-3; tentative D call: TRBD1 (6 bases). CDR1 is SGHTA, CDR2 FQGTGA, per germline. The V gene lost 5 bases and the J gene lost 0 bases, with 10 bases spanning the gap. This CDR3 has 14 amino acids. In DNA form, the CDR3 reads TGTGCCAGCAGCCCGGACAGCTCTAACTATGGCTACACCTTC. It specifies CASSPDSSNYGYTF.

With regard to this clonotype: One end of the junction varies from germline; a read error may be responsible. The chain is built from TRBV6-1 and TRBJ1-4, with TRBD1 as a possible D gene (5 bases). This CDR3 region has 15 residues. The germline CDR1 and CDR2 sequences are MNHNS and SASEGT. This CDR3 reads CASSLGESTNGKLFF. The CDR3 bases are TGTGCCAGCAGTCTAGGGGAATCAACTAATGGAAAACTGTTTTTT.

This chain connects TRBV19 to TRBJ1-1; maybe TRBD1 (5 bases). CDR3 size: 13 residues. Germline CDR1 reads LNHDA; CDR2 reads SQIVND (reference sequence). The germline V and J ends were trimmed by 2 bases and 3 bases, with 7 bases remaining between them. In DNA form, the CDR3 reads TGTGCCAGTAGTATAAGAGGGGACACTGAAGCTTTCTTT. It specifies CASSIRGDTEAFF.

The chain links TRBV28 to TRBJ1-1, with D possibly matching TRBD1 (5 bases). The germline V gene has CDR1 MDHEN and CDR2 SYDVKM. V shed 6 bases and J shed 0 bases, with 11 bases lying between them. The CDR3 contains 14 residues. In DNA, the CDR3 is TGTGCCAGCAGGGGGGGGGAGTTGAACACTGAAGCTTTCTTT. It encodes CASRGGELNTEAFF.

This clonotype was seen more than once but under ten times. Here the CDR3 reads CASIQGNQPQHF. Written as DNA, the CDR3 is TGTGCCAGCATTCAGGGCAATCAGCCCCAGCATTTT. This chain links TRBV28 with TRBJ1-5, with D uncertain. Germline values: CDR1 MDHEN, CDR2 SYDVKM. This CDR3 has 12 amino acids. The V gene lost 7 bases and the J gene lost 2 bases, with 6 bases spanning the gap.

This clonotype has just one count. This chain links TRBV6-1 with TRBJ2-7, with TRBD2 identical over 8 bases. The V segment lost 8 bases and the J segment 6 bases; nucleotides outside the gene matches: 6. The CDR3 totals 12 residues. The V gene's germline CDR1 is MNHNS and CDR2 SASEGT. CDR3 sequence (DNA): TGTGCCAGCTGGAGCGGGAGTTTCGAGCAGTACTTC. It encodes CASWSGSFEQYF.

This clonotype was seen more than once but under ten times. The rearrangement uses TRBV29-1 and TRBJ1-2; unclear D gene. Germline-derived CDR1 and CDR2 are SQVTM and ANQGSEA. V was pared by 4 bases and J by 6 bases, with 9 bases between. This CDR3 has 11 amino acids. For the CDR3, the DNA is TGCAGCGTTGCCGTATTGGATGGCTACACCTTC. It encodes CSVAVLDGYTF.

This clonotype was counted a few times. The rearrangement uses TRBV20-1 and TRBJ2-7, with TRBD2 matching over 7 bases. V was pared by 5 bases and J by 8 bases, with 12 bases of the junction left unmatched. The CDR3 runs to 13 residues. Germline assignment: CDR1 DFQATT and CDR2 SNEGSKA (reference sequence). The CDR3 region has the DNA TGCAGTGCTGAACAGACTAGCTACCACAAGCAGTACTTC. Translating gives CSAEQTSYHKQYF.

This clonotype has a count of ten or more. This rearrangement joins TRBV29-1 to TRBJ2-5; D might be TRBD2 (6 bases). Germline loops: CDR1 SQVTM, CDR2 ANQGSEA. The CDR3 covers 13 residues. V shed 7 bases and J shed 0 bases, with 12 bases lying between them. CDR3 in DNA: TGCAGCGCAAACGGGGGAAACCAAGAGACCCAGTACTTC. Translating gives CSANGGNQETQYF.